This T cell receptor beta chain appears in the sequencing data of a study of tissue T cells after allogeneic stem cell transplantation. Germline loops: CDR1 SNHLY, CDR2 FYNNEI. V was cut by 7 bases and J by 7 bases, with 20 bases left in between. The CDR3 extends over 15 amino acids. Assay: immunoSEQ multiplex PCR; the TCRdb copy retains only in-frame clones and omits some. The table shows over a thousand clones, with 70% occurring only once. General observations from the study: In patients and mice, blood and spleen missed much of tissue repertoire.

This clone was picked up a small number of times. Its antigen is undetermined. The rearrangement links TRBV2 to TRBJ1-5, with a weak D call TRBD1 (5 bases). The specimen comprised skin, sampled at autopsy. The sequence was obtained from an older male patient with steroid-refractory graft-versus-host disease after an allogeneic stem cell transplant. Some T cells may be transferred from the graft donor. The CDR3 bases are TGTGCCAGCAAGGGGACCGGCCGGGCCGGGCAGCCCCAGCATTTT. The encoded protein is CASKGTGRAGQPQHF.